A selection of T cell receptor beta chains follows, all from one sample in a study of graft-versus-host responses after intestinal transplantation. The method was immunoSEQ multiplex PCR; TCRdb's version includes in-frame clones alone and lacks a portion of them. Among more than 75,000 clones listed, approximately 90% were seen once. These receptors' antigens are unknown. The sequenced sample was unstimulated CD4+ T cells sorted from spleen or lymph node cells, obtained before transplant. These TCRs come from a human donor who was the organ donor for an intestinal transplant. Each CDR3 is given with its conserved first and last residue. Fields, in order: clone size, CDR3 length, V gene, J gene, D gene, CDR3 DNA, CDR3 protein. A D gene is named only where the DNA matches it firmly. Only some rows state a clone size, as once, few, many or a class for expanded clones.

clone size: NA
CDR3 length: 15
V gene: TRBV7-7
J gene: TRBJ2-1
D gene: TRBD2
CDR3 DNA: TGTGCCAGCAGCTTAATAGCGGGGGGGAACAATGAGCAGTTCTTC
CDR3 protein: CASSLIAGGNNEQFF

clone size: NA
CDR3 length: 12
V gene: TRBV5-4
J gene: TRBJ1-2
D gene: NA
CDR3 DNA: TGTGCCAGCAGCTTGACTGCGGTTAGCTACACCTTC
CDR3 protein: CASSLTAVSYTF

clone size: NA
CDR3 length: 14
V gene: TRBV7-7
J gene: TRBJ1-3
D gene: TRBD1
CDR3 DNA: TGTGCTAGCAGCTCTGGGACAGGGCCAAACACCATATATTTT
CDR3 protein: CASSSGTGPNTIYF

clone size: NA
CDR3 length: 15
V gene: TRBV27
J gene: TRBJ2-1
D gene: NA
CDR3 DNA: TGTGCCAGCAGTGGGGGACTTCCCCAGTACAATGAGCAGTTCTTC
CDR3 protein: CASSGGLPQYNEQFF

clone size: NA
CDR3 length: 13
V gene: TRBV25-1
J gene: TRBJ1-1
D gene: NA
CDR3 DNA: TGTGCCAGCAGTCCCCACATGAACACTGAAGCTTTCTTT
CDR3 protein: CASSPHMNTEAFF

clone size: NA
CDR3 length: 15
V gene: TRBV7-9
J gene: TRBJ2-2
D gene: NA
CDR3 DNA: TGTGCCAGCAGCTTAGGACAATCAGCCACCGGGGAGCTGTTTTTT
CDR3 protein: CASSLGQSATGELFF

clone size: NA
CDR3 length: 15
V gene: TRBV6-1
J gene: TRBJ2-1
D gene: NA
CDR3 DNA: TGTGCCAGCTCGAGAACGACAAGCTCCTACAATGAGCAGTTCTTC
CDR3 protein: CASSRTTSSYNEQFF

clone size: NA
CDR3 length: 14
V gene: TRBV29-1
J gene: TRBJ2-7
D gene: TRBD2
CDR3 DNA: TGCAGCGTTGAAGCAAGGACTAGCGGCTACGAGCAGTACTTC
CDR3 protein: CSVEARTSGYEQYF

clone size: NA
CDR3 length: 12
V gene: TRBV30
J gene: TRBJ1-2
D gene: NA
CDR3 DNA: TGTGCCTGGAGTATAGGAGGTAACGGCTACACCTTC
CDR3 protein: CAWSIGGNGYTF

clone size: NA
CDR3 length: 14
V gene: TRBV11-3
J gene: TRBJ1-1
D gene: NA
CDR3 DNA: TGTGCCAGCAGCCTGATGGACAGAAACACTGAAGCTTTCTTT
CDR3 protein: CASSLMDRNTEAFF

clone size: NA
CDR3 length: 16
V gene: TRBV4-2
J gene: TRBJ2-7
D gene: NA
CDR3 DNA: TGTGCCAGCAGCCAAGATTATACGGGGGACTCCTACGAGCAGTACTTC
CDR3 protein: CASSQDYTGDSYEQYF

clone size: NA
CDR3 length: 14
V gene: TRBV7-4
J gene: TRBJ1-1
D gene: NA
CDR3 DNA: TGTGCCAGCAGCTCAACCCGGGTTAACACTGAAGCTTTCTTT
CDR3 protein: CASSSTRVNTEAFF

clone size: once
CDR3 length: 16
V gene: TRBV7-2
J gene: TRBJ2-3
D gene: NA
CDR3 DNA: TGTGCCAGCAGCTTAGCGCACGGTTATAGCACAGATACGCAGTATTTT
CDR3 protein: CASSLAHGYSTDTQYF

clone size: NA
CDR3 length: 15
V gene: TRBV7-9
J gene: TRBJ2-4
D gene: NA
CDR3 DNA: TGTGCCAGCACCCGGGAGGGGGCTGCCAAAAACATTCAGTACTTC
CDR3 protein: CASTREGAAKNIQYF

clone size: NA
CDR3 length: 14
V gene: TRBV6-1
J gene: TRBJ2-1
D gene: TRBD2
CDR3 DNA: TGTGCCAGCAGTGTGGGACTAGCGGGTGAGGAGCAGTTCTTC
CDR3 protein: CASSVGLAGEEQFF

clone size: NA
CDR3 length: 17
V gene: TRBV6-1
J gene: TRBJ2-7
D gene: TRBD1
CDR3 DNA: TGTGCCAGCAGTGAAGAATCGGTGACAGGGCTAGCCTACGAGCAGTACTTC
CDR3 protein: CASSEESVTGLAYEQYF

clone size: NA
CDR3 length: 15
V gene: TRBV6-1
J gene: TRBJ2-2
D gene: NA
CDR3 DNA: TGTGCCAGCTCTAAAGAGGAGGGACACACCGGGGAGCTGTTTTTT
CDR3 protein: CASSKEEGHTGELFF

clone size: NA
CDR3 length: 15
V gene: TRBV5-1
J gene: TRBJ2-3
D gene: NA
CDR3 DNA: TGCGCCAGCAGCTTGAGAAGGGGAAGCACAGATACGCAGTATTTT
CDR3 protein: CASSLRRGSTDTQYF

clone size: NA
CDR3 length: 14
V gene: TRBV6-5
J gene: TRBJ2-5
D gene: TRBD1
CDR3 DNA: TGTGCCAGCAGTTCCGGACAGGGTCGACAGACCCAGTACTTC
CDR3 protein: CASSSGQGRQTQYF

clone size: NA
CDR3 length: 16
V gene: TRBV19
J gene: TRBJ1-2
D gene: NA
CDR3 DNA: TGTGCCAGTAGTATGTATGGGGGAGGAATAGACTATGGCTACACCTTC
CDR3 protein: CASSMYGGGIDYGYTF

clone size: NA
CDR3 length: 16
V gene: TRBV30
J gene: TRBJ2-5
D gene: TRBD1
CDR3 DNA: TGTGCCTGGAGTGTAGCAAGGACAGGGGTCGAAGAGACCCAGTACTTC
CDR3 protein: CAWSVARTGVEETQYF

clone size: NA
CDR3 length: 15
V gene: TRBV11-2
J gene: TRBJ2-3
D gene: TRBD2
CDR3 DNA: TGTGCCAGCAGCTTTGGAGCGGGAGGGGGAGATACGCAGTATTTT
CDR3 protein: CASSFGAGGGDTQYF

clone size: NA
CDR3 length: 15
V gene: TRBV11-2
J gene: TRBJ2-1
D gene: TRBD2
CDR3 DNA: TGTGCCAGCAGCTTTAGCGGGAGGGTCTTCAATGAGCAGTTCTTC
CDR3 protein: CASSFSGRVFNEQFF

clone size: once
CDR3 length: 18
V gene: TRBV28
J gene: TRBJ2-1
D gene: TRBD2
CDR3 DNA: TGTGCCAGCAGTTTTCTCCTACCTAGCGGGAGCTCCTACAATGAGCAGTTCTTC
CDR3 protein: CASSFLLPSGSSYNEQFF

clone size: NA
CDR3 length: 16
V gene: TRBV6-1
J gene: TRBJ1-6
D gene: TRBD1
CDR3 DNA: TGTGCCAGCAGTGATTATACCGGGACAGGGGACGCACCCCTCCACTTT
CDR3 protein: CASSDYTGTGDAPLHF

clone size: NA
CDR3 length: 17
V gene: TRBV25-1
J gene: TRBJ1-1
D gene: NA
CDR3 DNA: TGTGCCAGCAGTGAACTATTTGGGACAAACATGAACACTGAAGCTTTCTTT
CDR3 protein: CASSELFGTNMNTEAFF

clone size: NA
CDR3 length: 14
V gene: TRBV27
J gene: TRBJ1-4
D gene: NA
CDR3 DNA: TGTGCCAGCAGTTTACGGGCAACTAATGAAAAACTGTTTTTT
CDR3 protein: CASSLRATNEKLFF

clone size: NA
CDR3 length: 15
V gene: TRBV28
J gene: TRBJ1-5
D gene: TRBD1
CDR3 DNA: TGTGCCAGCAGATTTCCCAGGGGGAGCAATCAGCCCCAGCATTTT
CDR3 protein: CASRFPRGSNQPQHF

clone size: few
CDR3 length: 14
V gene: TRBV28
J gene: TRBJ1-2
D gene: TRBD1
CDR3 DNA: TGTGCCAGCAGTTCGGGACAGAGAAACTATGGCTACACCTTC
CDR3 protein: CASSSGQRNYGYTF

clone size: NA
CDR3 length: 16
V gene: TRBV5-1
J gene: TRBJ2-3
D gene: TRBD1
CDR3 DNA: TGCGCCAGCAGCCTCCGGGACAGGGGTCCCCCGGGTACGCAGTATTTT
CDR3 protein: CASSLRDRGPPGTQYF

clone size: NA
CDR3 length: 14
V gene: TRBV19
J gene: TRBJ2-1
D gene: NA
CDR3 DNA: TGTGCCAGTGCTGTCCAGGTCTCGGCGAATGAGCAGTTCTTC
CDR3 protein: CASAVQVSANEQFF

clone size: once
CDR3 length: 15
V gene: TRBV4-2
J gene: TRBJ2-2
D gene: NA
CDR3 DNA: TGTGCCAGCAGGCCTACGGGGGGCGCCACCGGGGAGCTGTTTTTT
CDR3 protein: CASRPTGGATGELFF

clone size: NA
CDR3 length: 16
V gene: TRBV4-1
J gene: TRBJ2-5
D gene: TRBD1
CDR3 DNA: TGCGCCAGCAGCCCGCGGGACAGGGGGAATGAGGAGACCCAGTACTTC
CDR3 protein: CASSPRDRGNEETQYF

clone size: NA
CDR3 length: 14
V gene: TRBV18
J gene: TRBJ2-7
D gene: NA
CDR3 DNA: TGTGCCAGCTCACGGCCGGGACACCCTTACAAGCAGTACTTC
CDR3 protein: CASSRPGHPYKQYF

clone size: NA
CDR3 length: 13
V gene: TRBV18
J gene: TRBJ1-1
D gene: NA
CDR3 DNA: TGTGCCAGCTCACTTTCGGTGAACACTGAAGCTTTCTTT
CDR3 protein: CASSLSVNTEAFF

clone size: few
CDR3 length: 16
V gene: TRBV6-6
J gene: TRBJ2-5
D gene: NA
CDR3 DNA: TGTGCCAGCAGTTACTCGGGGGGAGCGTCCCAAGAGACCCAGTACTTC
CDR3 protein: CASSYSGGASQETQYF

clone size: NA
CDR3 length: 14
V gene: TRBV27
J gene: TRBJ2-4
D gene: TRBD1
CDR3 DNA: TGTGCCAGCAGTTTATACAGGGGGCAAAACATTCAGTACTTC
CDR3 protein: CASSLYRGQNIQYF

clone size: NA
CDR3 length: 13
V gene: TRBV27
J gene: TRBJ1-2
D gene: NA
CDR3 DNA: TGTGCCAGCAAAGGTCAAGGGGCGTGGGGCTACACCTTC
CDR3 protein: CASKGQGAWGYTF

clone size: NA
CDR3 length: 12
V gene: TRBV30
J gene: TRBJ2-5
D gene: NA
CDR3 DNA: TGTGCCTGGAGCGCAGGGGGGGAGACCCAGTACTTC
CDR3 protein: CAWSAGGETQYF

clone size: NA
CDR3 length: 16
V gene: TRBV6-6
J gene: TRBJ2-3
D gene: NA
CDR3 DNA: NA
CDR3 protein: CASSSSRLVRTDTQYF

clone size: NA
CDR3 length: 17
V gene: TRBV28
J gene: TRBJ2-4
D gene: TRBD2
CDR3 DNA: TGTGCCAGCAGTTTCCTGGCCCTAGCGGGAGTACGTAACATTCAGTACTTC
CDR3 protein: CASSFLALAGVRNIQYF

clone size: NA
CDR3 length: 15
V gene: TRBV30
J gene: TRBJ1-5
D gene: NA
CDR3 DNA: TGTGCCTGGAGTCCGGGACACTATAGCAATCAGCCCCAGCATTTT
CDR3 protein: CAWSPGHYSNQPQHF

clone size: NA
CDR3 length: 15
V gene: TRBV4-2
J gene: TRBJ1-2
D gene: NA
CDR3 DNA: TGTGCCAGCAGCCAAGAAACAGGAGGGAACTATGGCTACACCTTC
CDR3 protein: CASSQETGGNYGYTF

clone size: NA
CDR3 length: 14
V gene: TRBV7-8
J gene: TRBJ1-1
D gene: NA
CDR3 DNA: TGTGCCAGTAGACGTAGGGGCGAGAGCACTGAAGCTTTCTTT
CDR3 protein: CASRRRGESTEAFF

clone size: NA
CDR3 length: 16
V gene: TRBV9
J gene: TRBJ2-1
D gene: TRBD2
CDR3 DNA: TGTGCCAGCACCGCCCCGGGACTAGCGGGGGTAAATGAGCAGTTCTTC
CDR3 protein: CASTAPGLAGVNEQFF

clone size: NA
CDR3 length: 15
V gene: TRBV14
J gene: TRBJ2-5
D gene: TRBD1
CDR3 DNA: TGTGCCAGCAGCCAGTCGGACAGGGGACAAGAGACCCAGTACTTC
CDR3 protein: CASSQSDRGQETQYF

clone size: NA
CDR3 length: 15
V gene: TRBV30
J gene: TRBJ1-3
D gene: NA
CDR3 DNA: TGTGCCTGGAGTACGTTGGGGGGTACTGGAAACACCATATATTTT
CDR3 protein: CAWSTLGGTGNTIYF

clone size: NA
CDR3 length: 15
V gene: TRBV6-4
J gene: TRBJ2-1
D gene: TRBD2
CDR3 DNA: TGTGCCAGCAGTGTGACTAGCGGGACCTACAATGAGCAGTTCTTC
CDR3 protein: CASSVTSGTYNEQFF

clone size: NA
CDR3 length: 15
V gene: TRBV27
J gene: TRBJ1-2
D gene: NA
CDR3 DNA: TGTGCCAGCAGATGGGGACATTCTGCTAACTATGGCTACACCTTC
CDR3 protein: CASRWGHSANYGYTF

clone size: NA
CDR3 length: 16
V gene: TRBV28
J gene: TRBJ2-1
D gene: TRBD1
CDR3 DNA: TGTGCCAGCAGTCCAGCCTACAGGACAGGGGGAGATGAGCAGTTCTTC
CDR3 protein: CASSPAYRTGGDEQFF

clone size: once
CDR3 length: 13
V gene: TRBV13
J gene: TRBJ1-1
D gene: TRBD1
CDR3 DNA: TGTGCCAGCAGCTCGCGGACAGGGACCGAAGCTTTCTTT
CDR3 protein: CASSSRTGTEAFF

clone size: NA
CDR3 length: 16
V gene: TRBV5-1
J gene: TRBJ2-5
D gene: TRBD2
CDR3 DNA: TGCGCCAGCAGCTTGGGCCTAGCGGGGGGGCCTCAGACCCAGTACTTC
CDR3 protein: CASSLGLAGGPQTQYF

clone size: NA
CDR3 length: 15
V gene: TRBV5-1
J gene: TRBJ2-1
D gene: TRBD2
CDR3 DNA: TGCGCCAGCAGCGTAGCGGGCGACTCCTACAATGAGCAGTTCTTC
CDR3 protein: CASSVAGDSYNEQFF

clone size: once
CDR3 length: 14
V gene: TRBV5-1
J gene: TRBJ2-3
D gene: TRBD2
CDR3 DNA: TGCGCCAGCAGCTCAGCGGGAGAATCAGATACGCAGTATTTT
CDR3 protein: CASSSAGESDTQYF

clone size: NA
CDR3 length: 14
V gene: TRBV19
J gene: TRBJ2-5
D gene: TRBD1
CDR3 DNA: TGTGCCAGTAGTTCGACAGGGGGCCTGGAGACCCAGTACTTC
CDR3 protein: CASSSTGGLETQYF

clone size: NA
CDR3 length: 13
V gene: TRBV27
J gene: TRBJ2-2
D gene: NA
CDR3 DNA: TGTGCCAGCAGTTTCAGGGACACCGGGGAGCTGTTTTTT
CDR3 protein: CASSFRDTGELFF

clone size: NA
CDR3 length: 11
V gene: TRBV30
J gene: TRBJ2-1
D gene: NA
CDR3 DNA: TGTGCCTGGGCACTAGGCGGTGAGCAGTTCTTC
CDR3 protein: CAWALGGEQFF